This T cell receptor beta chain emerged from a study of blood T cells in healthy people across ages (dated by TCRdb to 2014 to 2015). In the study overall: In model experiments, roughly one uniquely barcoded TCR beta cDNA molecule per two T cells was captured by template switching. To track age-related changes in TCR beta repertoire diversity, the study relied on deep sequencing normalized with unique cDNA molecular identifiers. Four age groups were formed from the donors: young (average about 17 years), middle-aged (around 37), aged (about 68) and long-lived (less than 85). To avoid experimental bias, donors of different ages were randomly spread across the sequencing lanes. Using the same blood draw, the study looked at two additional independent replicas of 1 million unique cDNA reads for two donors, one aged 18 to 30 and the other aged 80 or older. What the study reported, not specific to this receptor: Compared with the aged group, the long-lived group had more naive CD4+ T cells, fewer expanded clones and increased TCR diversity, suggesting age selection. Total diversity estimates from one million sequenced T cells were considered lower bounds and underestimates. The percentage of naive T cells measured by flow cytometry correlated strongly with observed TCR beta diversity. The CMV infection status of donors was not known, potentially confounding age-related changes in expanded clonotypes. Since profiling was done on bulk unsorted PBMCs, naive and antigen-experienced compartments could not be conclusively compared. Observed TCR beta diversity per million T cells fell roughly linearly with age, and a significant reduction was already apparent by age roughly 40.

The CDR1 and CDR2 encoded by the germline V gene (reference sequence) are MNHEY and SMNVEV. V drops 7 bases and J drops 7 bases, leaving 22 bases in between. The CDR3, from cysteine to phenylalanine, totals 15 residues. The only DNA kept is the CDR3, 45 bases in frame from the first base. The library was generated by 5' RACE. TCRdb names Illumina HiSeq 2500 as the instrument used. A second PCR of roughly 7 to 12 cycles was run with a J-beta primer mix and a sample-barcoded 5' primer. A unique molecular identifier was introduced onto each TCR beta cDNA molecule by a template-switch 5' adaptor carrying 12 random nucleotides. Each sample yielded at least 3 million CDR3-containing paired-end reads. First-strand cDNA synthesis was performed from all RNA using the Mint cDNA synthesis kit, with priming by a TRBC-specific oligonucleotide. Following uracil-DNA glycosylase treatment, all cDNA underwent a first 18-cycle PCR with the universal primers M1SS and BC2_uni_R. Per the source publication's procedure: For normalization, 1 million high-quality reads were randomly selected from each sample, with every read carrying a distinct molecular identifier. Instead of being binned into consensus sequences, reads that shared molecular identifiers were thrown out. MiTCR, with a Q25 quality threshold and the strictest error-elimination algorithm, was used for CDR3 identification, clonotype clustering and error correction. Lower-bound total TCR beta diversity was estimated with a nonparametric unseen species model using Euler transformation. The raw public data were reprocessed by TCRdb itself: fastp quality trimming at Q25, MiXCR clonotype calling, in-frame beta chains only. Identical CDR3 proteins give one entry, which carries the most common genes and DNA. TCRdb's processing, not the authors', yielded these V and J calls. This sample has hundreds of thousands of distinct CDR3 sequences in its table, and approximately 29% of those were observed once. The ten largest make up over 15% of the sample.

The 39 donors, aged about 6 to 100 years, were systemically healthy Caucasian individuals from Russia. Around 10 milliliters of peripheral blood were drawn from each donor into EDTA-treated Vacutainer tubes. Ficoll-Paque density-gradient centrifugation was used to isolate PBMCs, with at least 6.5 million obtained per sample. Total RNA, at least 6 micrograms per sample, was extracted from PBMCs with Trizol reagent. For every donor, an aliquot of PBMCs went through flow cytometry to measure the percentages of naive CD45RAhigh/CD27high T cells. This clonotype has a handful of counts. Its cognate antigen has yet to be identified. Base quality data are lacking; no much larger clone is found one base away.

The TCR originated in a woman over 75 in good health. Donor details come from another sample of the same person, matched by shared clones. The specimen sequenced was blood. The V and J segments used are TRBV27 and TRBJ1-1; tentative D gene TRBD1, with 5 bases matching. This receptor has the CDR3 CASTSGPMKGSEAFF. Read as DNA, the sequence is TGTGCCAGCACTTCCGGGCCGATGAAGGGGAGTGAAGCTTTCTTT.